Listed below are T cell receptor beta chains from one sample, sequenced in a study of blood T cell repertoires in COVID-19. Assay: immunoSEQ multiplex PCR; the TCRdb copy retains only in-frame clones and omits some. The data show approximately 94,000 clones, approximately 80% seen once. The source material was peripheral blood. The receptors derive from a man aged 50 to 60 with active or convalescent COVID-19. The CDR3 runs from the conserved cysteine through the conserved F or W. D genes are given only for firm matches. A row's size may be missing; if present it is once, few, many or a size class.

>TRBJ1-3|NA|NA|TRBV18
CASSPNQGGGNTIYF
TGTGCCAGCTCACCAAACCAGGGTGGAGGAAACACCATATATTTT
>TRBJ2-7|NA|NA|TRBV7-6
CASSHGLPREYEQYF
TGTGCCAGCAGCCATGGACTACCCAGGGAGTACGAGCAGTACTTC
>TRBJ1-5|NA|NA|TRBV2
CASHNRFEQPQHF
TGTGCCAGTCATAACAGGTTCGAACAGCCCCAGCATTTT
>TRBJ2-1|NA|NA|TRBV9
CASSVDSSRNEQFF
TGTGCCAGCAGCGTAGATAGTAGCAGAAATGAGCAGTTCTTC
>TRBJ2-2|NA|NA|TRBV5-5
CASSHGATGANTGELFF
TGTGCCAGCAGCCATGGCGCGACAGGCGCTAACACCGGGGAGCTGTTTTTT
>TRBJ2-7|NA|NA|TRBV7-2
CASSLVGGPGGSEQYF
TGTGCCAGCAGCTTAGTAGGGGGTCCGGGGGGAAGCGAGCAGTACTTC
>TRBJ2-5|few|TRBD1|TRBV5-1
CASSQLTGGRDETQYF
TGCGCCAGCAGCCAGTTGACAGGGGGCCGGGATGAGACCCAGTACTTC
>TRBJ2-1|NA|NA|TRBV18
CASSTDPRDEQFF
TGTGCCAGCTCTACGGACCCGAGGGATGAGCAGTTCTTC
>TRBJ1-4|NA|NA|TRBV7-6
CASSPPGRGYEKLFF
TGTGCCAGCAGCCCCCCTGGAAGGGGCTATGAAAAACTGTTTTTT
>TRBJ2-5|NA|NA|TRBV5-1
CASTTRAQETQYF
TGCGCCAGCACCACTAGAGCGCAAGAGACCCAGTACTTC
>TRBJ1-1|NA|TRBD1|TRBV6-4
CASRADRGLNTEAFF
TGTGCCAGCAGGGCGGACAGGGGACTGAACACTGAAGCTTTCTTT
>TRBJ2-7|NA|NA|TRBV7-9
CASSFWGGVDEQYF
TGTGCCAGCAGCTTCTGGGGGGGCGTCGACGAGCAGTACTTC
>TRBJ2-2|once|NA|TRBV5-1
CASSLVQGGNTGELFF
TGCGCCAGCAGCTTAGTTCAGGGCGGAAACACCGGGGAGCTGTTTTTT
>TRBJ1-1|NA|NA|TRBV28
CASSLAGNTEAFF
TGTGCCAGCAGTTTAGCAGGGAACACTGAAGCTTTCTTT
>TRBJ1-4|many|NA|TRBV9
CASGGDEKLFF
TGTGCCAGCGGGGGCGATGAAAAACTGTTTTTT
>TRBJ2-1|NA|NA|TRBV24-1
CATSALPGSMNEQFF
TGTGCCACCAGTGCCCTTCCGGGTTCGATGAATGAGCAGTTCTTC
>TRBJ1-5|NA|NA|TRBV9
CASSVQAEGKDQPQHF
TGTGCCAGCAGCGTACAGGCCGAGGGTAAGGATCAGCCCCAGCATTTT
>TRBJ1-4|NA|NA|TRBV24-1
CATSEGGSDEKLFF
TGTGCCACCAGTGAGGGGGGGTCTGACGAAAAACTGTTTTTT
>TRBJ1-5|NA|NA|TRBV2
CATRRDGNQPQHF
TGTGCCACACGCAGGGATGGCAATCAGCCCCAGCATTTT